The T cell receptor (beta chain) described here comes from a study of T cells in Graves' hyperthyroidism and ophthalmopathy. Study observations and caveats: Ophthalmopathy was distinguished from stable hyperthyroidism by 13 V-J signatures.

Researchers amplified the TCR beta CDR3 regions from RNA transcripts. A first-round RT-PCR of the TCR CDR3 used the HTBI primer set. TCRdb passed the multiplex PCR reads through MiXCR, listing each CDR3 protein once. The data contain approximately 690,000 distinct CDR3 sequences, around 20% of them singletons. V gave up 5 bases and J gave up 2 bases, with 13 bases separating them. Germline V gene sequence: CDR1 MNHNS, CDR2 SASEGT. The CDR3 spans 14 residues. Enrolled ophthalmopathy patients presented with a Clinical Activity Score of at least 3, a NOSPECS grade of at least 4, and disease duration under 3 months. This clonotype was counted ten times or more. Its antigen is unknown.

Sequencing was performed on blood. The chain recombines TRBV6-1 with TRBJ2-7; D possibly matches TRBD1 or TRBD2 (6 bases each). This sequence originates from a man younger than 40 with Graves' ophthalmopathy. CDR3: CASSIAGEAYEQYF. The CDR3 nucleotides are TGTGCCAGCAGTATAGCAGGGGAGGCCTACGAGCAGTACTTC.